This TCR beta chain was captured in a study of cytomegalovirus exposure and HLA in healthy donors. General study results and limits: Sequencing artifact likely explains a cluster of highly shared sequence variants. In an earlier analysis, about 87% or about 30%: the productive usage of most TCR beta V segments. In most subjects, TCR beta sequences reportedly gave accurate predictions of HLA-A and HLA-B alleles. Associated with cytomegalovirus, according to the listing, were 150 to 200 TCR beta chains.

CDR1 and CDR2 (germline): SEHNR, FQNEAQ (reference sequence). V lost 5 bases to trimming and J lost 2 bases, with 9 bases between them. The CDR3 is 14 residues long. Primers: 60 Vbeta forward and 13 Jbeta reverse. TCRdb's copy holds only in-frame clones and misses some; the assay was immunoSEQ multiplex PCR. The table has 95,000 to 150,000 clones, around 66% seen once. As to this clone: What it binds is unknown.

The clonotype originates from a man between 18 and 35 years old in good health and CMV-seronegative. The sequenced sample consisted of PBMCs. The chain couples TRBV7-9 to TRBJ2-2; weak D call: TRBD1 (6 bases). CDR3 amino acids: CASSHRENTGELFF. The CDR3 DNA reads as TGTGCCAGCAGCCACAGGGAAAACACCGGGGAGCTGTTTTTT.